The sequence of this T cell receptor beta chain was determined in a study of T cell repertoires and HLA-DP antigens. A remark on this clone: Its cognate antigen is unknown.

Looked up from germline, CDR1 is SGHNT and CDR2 is YENEEA. This CDR3 region has 14 residues. V lost 4 bases and J 7 bases, leaving 13 bases between the germline ends. TCRdb's copy holds only in-frame clones and misses some; the assay was immunoSEQ multiplex PCR. The sample carries almost 90,000 clones, approximately 86% recorded once. The rearrangement links TRBV11-3 to TRBJ2-2, with a tentative D call TRBD1 (6 bases). The sequenced sample consisted of CD4+ T cells from PBMCs. This TCR derives from a man aged 50-60 years in good health and CMV-seronegative. This CDR3 is CASSSPRGGGELFF. The CDR3 DNA reads TGTGCCAGCAGCTCCCCCAGGGGTGGCGGGGAGCTGTTTTTT.